The 5 T cell receptor beta chains below were found in one sample sequenced in a study of OX40 agonist ivuxolimab in advanced cancers. Library preparation was by the immunoSEQ multiplex PCR assay. TCRdb's version of the immuneACCESS table is confined to in-frame rearrangements and falls short of the full clone set. An unresolved V gene accounts for under half of the shortfall where checked; the remainder is of unknown origin. In this sample the table shows over 50,000 clones, about nine tenths of which occur a single time. Clones ranked in the top ten supply 25% of the sample. The source material was CD4+ or CD8+ T cells sorted from blood, sampled in a trial of the OX40 agonist ivuxolimab. The receptors come from an adult with an advanced solid tumor such as melanoma, head and neck, liver or kidney cancer.

The chain is built from TRBV5-1 and TRBJ2-1, with 12 bases lining up with TRBD2. Per the germline V gene, CDR1 is SGHRS and CDR2 is YFSETQ. The CDR3 consists of 15 residues. The junction had 0 bases not matched to a gene; V was cut back by 2 bases and J by 3 bases. The chain's CDR3 is CASSLLAGGYNEQFF. Here the CDR3 DNA reads TGCGCCAGCAGCTTACTAGCGGGAGGCTACAATGAGCAGTTCTTC.

This chain's CDR3 is CASSRQGLVREQYF. In DNA, the CDR3 is TGTGCCAGCAGTCGACAGGGGCTGGTGCGCGAGCAGTACTTC. The chain uses TRBV6-5 and TRBJ2-7; 8 positions agree with TRBD1. The CDR3 covers 14 residues. Germline CDR1 reads MNHEY; CDR2 reads SVGAGI. V dropped 5 bases and J dropped 6; count of bases not matched to a gene: 9.

The chain recombines TRBV28 with TRBJ2-5; D not certain. V was trimmed by 5 bases and J by 2 bases, leaving 12 bases between them. The CDR3 is 14 amino acids. Germline V lookup: CDR1 MDHEN, CDR2 SYDVKM. DNA for the CDR3: TGTGCCAGCAGTACTCCAGGAATTCAAGAGACCCAGTACTTC. Translation: CASSTPGIQETQYF.

The table lists this clone with a count of one. The chain has TRBV7-9 and TRBJ2-7, with a tentative D call TRBD1 (5 bases). The germline CDR1 and CDR2 sequences are SEHNR and FQNEAQ (reference sequence). The CDR3 spans 12 residues. V lost 8 bases and J lost 1, with 9 bases in between. The CDR3 region is CASHGASYEQYF. CDR3 in DNA: TGTGCCAGCCATGGGGCATCCTACGAGCAGTACTTC. The full variable domain, rest sourced from reference TRBV7-9 and TRBJ2-7, is DTGVSQNPRHKITKRGQNVTFRCDPISEHNRLYWYRQTLGQGPEFLTYFQNEAQLEKSRLLSDRFSAERPKGSFSTLEIQRTEQGDSAMYLCASHGASYEQYFGPGTRLTVT.

The chain has TRBV4-1 and TRBJ1-5; 8 nucleotides align to TRBD1. Trimming cost V 4 bases and J 2 bases; bases outside gene matches: 4. The CDR3 has 15 residues. The germline V gene has CDR1 MGHRA and CDR2 YSYEKL. This chain's CDR3 is CASSPQTGGNQPQHF. The CDR3 DNA reads TGCGCCAGCAGCCCCCAGACAGGGGGCAATCAGCCCCAGCATTTT.